This T cell receptor (beta chain) emerged from a study of blood T cell repertoires in COVID-19. The Seattle patients joined while their infection was active and were tracked longitudinally afterward. With V trimmed by 2 bases and J by 4 bases, 9 bases remained unmatched. The CDR3 loop spans 17 amino acids. Germline V CDR1 and CDR2: MDHEN, SYDVKM. In the original processing: Amplification from reference gene primers served as the basis for estimated nucleated cell counts. Here immunoSEQ multiplex PCR was the method, and the copy in TCRdb shows in-frame clones only, minus some. V and J calls and clone size are copied from that table; D and trimming were computed from the DNA. The profile shows roughly 200,000 clones, about 83% of them singletons.

V gene TRBV28 combines with J gene TRBJ2-1, with 9 bases identical to TRBD2. The specimen was peripheral blood. The clonotype originates from a young woman with COVID-19, enrolled during active disease. For the CDR3, the DNA is TGTGCCAGCAGTTTAGTGAGGGCGGGAGGGACATACAATGAGCAGTTCTTC. Amino acid sequence: CASSLVRAGGTYNEQFF.